A single sample gave rise to the 15 T cell receptor beta chains below, sequenced in a study of blood T cell repertoires in COVID-19. The protocol was immunoSEQ multiplex PCR, while the TCRdb copy is restricted to in-frame clones and leaves out a portion. In the table there are roughly 200,000 clones, over 75% of which are singletons. The sample taken for sequencing was peripheral blood. Receptors originate from a man aged 70 or older with active or convalescent COVID-19.

The rearrangement links TRBV4-2 to TRBJ1-3; D gene uncertain. The germline gives CDR1 LGHNA, CDR2 YNFKEQ. The V and J ends lost 6 bases and 0 bases respectively, with 9 bases between them. The CDR3 is 14 residues long. CDR3 sequence (DNA): TGTGCCAGCAGTGAGATCACCTCTGGAAACACCATATATTTT. It translates to CASSEITSGNTIYF.

The chain has TRBV25-1 and TRBJ1-2; D is unclear. The CDR3 consists of 13 residues. Trimming stripped 0 bases from V and 5 bases from J, with 7 bases between. The V gene's germline CDR1 is MGHDK and CDR2 SYGVNS. CDR3 nucleotide sequence: TGTGCCAGCAGTGAATACTCCCTGTATGGCTACACCTTC. Translated: CASSEYSLYGYTF.

This chain uses TRBV5-1 with TRBJ1-5, with 7 bases matching TRBD1. This CDR3 is built from 13 residues. The V gene's germline CDR1 is SGHRS and CDR2 YFSETQ. V was pared by 4 bases and J by 5 bases, with 3 bases of the junction left unmatched. In DNA form, the CDR3 reads TGCGCCAGCAGCCAAGACAGGGATCAGCCCCAGCATTTT. Amino acid sequence: CASSQDRDQPQHF.

V is TRBV9 and J is TRBJ1-4; D may be TRBD1 (5 bases). The germline gives CDR1 SGDLS, CDR2 YYNGEE. The CDR3 consists of 15 residues. The ends were cut back, 2 bases at V and 8 bases at J, with 16 bases in the middle. Here the CDR3 DNA reads TGTGCCAGCAGCGTGGCCGGGGGTGGACGGGAAAAACTGTTTTTT. As protein: CASSVAGGGREKLFF. The entire variable domain, with the rest obtained from reference TRBV9 and TRBJ1-4, is as follows: DSGVTQTPKHLITATGQRVTLRCSPRSGDLSVYWYQQSLDQGLQFLIQYYNGEERAKGNILERFSAQQFPDLHSELNLSSLELGDSALYFCASSVAGGGREKLFFGSGTQLSVL.

This clone has more than one count but fewer than ten. This chain connects TRBV5-4 to TRBJ2-7, with 9 bases aligning to TRBD1. The V and J ends lost 3 bases and 3 bases, in that order; junction bases with no gene match: 10. From germline, CDR1 is SGHNT and CDR2 YYREEE (reference sequence). This CDR3 is 16 amino acids long. DNA for the CDR3: TGTGCCAGCAGCTGGGGGCCGGGACAGGGTAGCTACGAGCAGTACTTC. It encodes CASSWGPGQGSYEQYF.

This chain connects TRBV7-2 to TRBJ2-7, with D perhaps TRBD1 (6 bases). CDR1 and CDR2 (germline): SGHTA, FQGNSA. Trimming removed 3 bases from V and 2 bases from J, with 14 bases in between. There are 15 residues in the CDR3. CDR3 protein: CASSFYRDTPYEQYF. CDR3 nucleotides: TGTGCCAGCAGCTTCTACCGGGACACCCCCTACGAGCAGTACTTC.

The sample holds a few counts of this clone. The V call is TRBV2, the J call TRBJ1-2, with D perhaps TRBD1 (5 bases). Per germline, CDR1 SNHLY and CDR2 FYNNEI. This CDR3 has 14 amino acids. V was shortened by 2 bases and J by 4 bases, with 11 bases between the two germline ends. CDR3 amino acids: CASSEIAGFYGYTF. CDR3 in DNA: TGTGCCAGCAGTGAAATTGCAGGGTTCTATGGCTACACCTTC.

The chain links TRBV13 to TRBJ2-1; D unresolved. Trimming pared 5 bases from V and 15 bases from J, leaving 17 bases between. CDR3 length equals 12 residues. CDR1 is PRHDT and CDR2 is FYEKMQ in the germline V gene (reference sequence). DNA of the CDR3: TGTGCCAGCAGCACCCCCGGCGGCGAACGGTTCTTC. It specifies CASSTPGGERFF.

The chain employs TRBV25-1 and TRBJ1-3, with unresolved D. The length of the CDR3 is 14 residues. Looked up from germline, CDR1 is MGHDK and CDR2 is SYGVNS. The ends were cut back, 3 bases at V and 0 bases at J, with 6 bases in the middle. The CDR3 is CASSDRSSGNTIYF. CDR3 in DNA: TGTGCCAGCAGTGACAGAAGCTCTGGAAACACCATATATTTT.

A few counts support this clone. The V gene is TRBV5-1, the J gene TRBJ2-2; TRBD1 is a possible D gene (6 bases). The V end was cut by 8 bases, the J end by 2 bases, with 13 bases between. The CDR3 contains 14 residues. CDR1 and CDR2 from the germline V gene are SGHRS and YFSETQ. The CDR3 protein is CASIRDTNTGELFF. DNA for the CDR3: TGCGCCAGTATCCGGGACACCAACACCGGGGAGCTGTTTTTT.

The V gene is TRBV5-1, the J gene TRBJ1-1; tentatively, D is TRBD1 (5 bases). V was cut by 4 bases and J by 3 bases, with 10 bases left in between. The germline CDR1 and CDR2 sequences are SGHRS and YFSETQ. This CDR3 has 13 residues. The CDR3 bases are TGCGCCAGCAGCGACGACAGTCACACTGAAGCTTTCTTT. Its protein is CASSDDSHTEAFF.

The rearrangement links TRBV7-2 to TRBJ1-2; D is possibly TRBD1 (6 bases). Germline CDR1 is SGHTA and CDR2 is FQGNSA. The CDR3 loop spans 15 amino acids. V lost 5 bases and J 4 bases, leaving 17 bases between the germline ends. The CDR3, as DNA: TGTGCCAGCAGCCCATACAGGGTGGAGTCCTATGGCTACACCTTC. Its protein is CASSPYRVESYGYTF. Variable domain in full (rest from reference TRBV7-2 and TRBJ1-2): GAGVSQSPSNKVTEKGKDVELRCDPISGHTALYWYRQSLGQGLEFLIYFQGNSAPDKSGLPSDRFSAERTGGSVSTLTIQRTQQEDSAVYLCASSPYRVESYGYTFGSGTRLTVV.

The rearrangement links TRBV10-2 to TRBJ2-7, with D unresolved. This CDR3 spans 15 amino acids. Trimming left V 2 bases short and J 2 bases short, with 13 bases between. Looked up from germline, CDR1 is WSHSY and CDR2 is SAAADI. The CDR3 loop reads CASSEPPLSAYEQYF. The CDR3 region has the DNA TGCGCCAGCAGTGAGCCCCCTCTCTCTGCCTACGAGCAGTACTTC.

The rearrangement joins TRBV7-6 to TRBJ2-7; TRBD2 aligns across 12 bases. Germline CDR1 reads SGHVS; CDR2 reads FNYEAQ. This CDR3 contains 18 residues. Unmatched junction bases numbered 14, after V lost 1 base and J lost 7 bases. CDR3 loop: CASSLDRPTSGGPGEQYF. The CDR3 bases are TGTGCCAGCAGCTTAGATCGCCCCACTAGCGGGGGGCCGGGTGAGCAGTACTTC. The full variable domain, rest sourced from reference TRBV7-6 and TRBJ2-7, is GAGVSQSPRYKVTKRGQDVALRCDPISGHVSLYWYRQALGQGPEFLTYFNYEAQQDKSGLPNDRFSAERPEGSISTLTIQRTEQRDSAMYRCASSLDRPTSGGPGEQYFGPGTRLTVT.

This chain links TRBV3-1 (or the pseudogene TRBV3-2) with TRBJ2-7, with 11 bases that match TRBD2. Germline V gives CDR1 LGHDT, CDR2 YNNKEL (reference sequence). There are 15 residues in the CDR3. V trimming: 1 base; J trimming: 6 bases; junction bases outside the gene matches: 5. The CDR3 loop is CASSQGLAGHGEQYF. The DNA of the CDR3 is TGTGCCAGCAGCCAAGGACTAGCGGGGCACGGCGAGCAGTACTTC.